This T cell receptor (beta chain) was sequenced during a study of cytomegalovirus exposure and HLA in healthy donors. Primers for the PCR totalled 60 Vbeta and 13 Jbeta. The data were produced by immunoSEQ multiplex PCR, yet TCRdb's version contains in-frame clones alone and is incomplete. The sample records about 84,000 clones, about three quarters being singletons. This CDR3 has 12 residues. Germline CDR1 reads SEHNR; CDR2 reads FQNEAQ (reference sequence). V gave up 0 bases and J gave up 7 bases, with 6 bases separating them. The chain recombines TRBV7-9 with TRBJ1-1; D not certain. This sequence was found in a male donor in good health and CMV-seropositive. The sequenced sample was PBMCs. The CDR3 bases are TGTGCCAGCAGCTTAGCCGTAGATGAAGCTTTCTTT. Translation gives CASSLAVDEAFF.